What follows are 6 T cell receptor beta chains derived from one specimen sequenced in a study of blood T cells in healthy people across ages. Using a J-beta primer mix together with a sample-barcoded 5' primer, a second PCR was run for about 6 to 11 cycles. MiXCR, run by TCRdb on the 5' RACE reads, gives a single entry per CDR3 protein. The sample shows under 700,000 distinct CDR3 sequences, 20% to 30% of them seen only once. These same data were also listed under a study on T cells of mothers and their children.

Source material: blood. The receptors were sampled from a boy younger than 18 in good health.

The rearrangement joins TRBV20-1 to TRBJ1-1, with D hard to call. Per the germline V gene, CDR1 is DFQATT and CDR2 is SNEGSKA (reference sequence). Trimming removed 5 bases from V and 6 bases from J, with 10 bases in between. The CDR3 is 11 amino acids. CDR3 amino acids: CSAAPYAEAFF. The CDR3 coding sequence is TGCAGTGCTGCCCCATACGCTGAAGCTTTCTTT.

The V gene is TRBV12-3 or TRBV12-4, the J gene TRBJ1-2; 11 bases are shared with TRBD1. The CDR3 sequence is 15 residues long. Germline trimming cut 6 bases from V and 6 bases from J; bases unmatched to any gene: 9. CDR3 coding DNA: TGTGCCAGCAGCCCAAGTTGGACAGGGGGCGATGGCTACACCTTC. This encodes CASSPSWTGGDGYTF.

The CDR3 sequence: CASSSFSTSGTYNEQFF. The CDR3 DNA reads as TGTGCCAGCAGCTCCTTCTCGACTAGCGGGACGTACAATGAGCAGTTCTTC. The V call is TRBV7-8, the J call TRBJ2-1; 11 bases are a match to TRBD2. The CDR3 covers 17 residues. Germline values: CDR1 SGHVS, CDR2 FQNEAQ. After removal of 4 bases from V and 4 bases from J, the junction contained 9 bases not matched to a gene.

This chain joins TRBV7-9 and TRBJ2-3; D perhaps matches TRBD1 (6 bases). From germline, CDR1 is SEHNR and CDR2 FQNEAQ (reference sequence). This CDR3 comprises 16 residues. V was shortened by 6 bases and J by 0 bases, with 16 bases between the two germline ends. The CDR3 nucleotides are TGTGCCAGCAGGCTGCTGACAGGTCGGAGCACAGATACGCAGTATTTT. Translating gives CASRLLTGRSTDTQYF.

The CDR3 bases are TGTGCCAGCAGCCAAGCCTGGACTCAGCCATCCACAGATACGCAGTATTTT. Translation gives CASSQAWTQPSTDTQYF. The V call is TRBV4-2, the J call TRBJ2-3, with a weak D call TRBD2 (5 bases). Trimming took 1 base from V and 2 from J, leaving 16 bases between them. The CDR3 extends over 17 amino acids. From germline, CDR1 is LGHNA and CDR2 YNFKEQ.

The CDR3 loop is CASSLVLGSSPLHF. DNA for the CDR3: TGTGCCAGCAGCTTAGTCCTTGGGAGTTCACCCCTCCACTTT. The V call is TRBV7-2, the J call TRBJ1-6; no firm D call. Germline CDR1 is SGHTA and CDR2 is FQGNSA. CDR3 length equals 14 residues. V was pared by 1 base and J by 9 bases, with 10 bases between.